The 31 T cell receptor beta chains below were found in one sample sequenced in a study of CD8+ T cells in alopecia areata. As the sequencing template, cDNA was produced by extracting RNA and reverse transcribing it. The assay was immunoSEQ multiplex PCR, and TCRdb's table has in-frame clones only and misses some. Here the sample spans some 130,000 clones, 45% to 60% being singletons. Treatment defined: oral pan-JAK inhibitor, 5-10 mg twice daily. The source material was CD8+ T cells sorted from blood, sampled at week 4, from a patient treated with tofacitinib. These receptors were collected from a human donor with alopecia areata.

The gene calls are TRBV2 and TRBJ1-2, with 9 bases identical to TRBD1. The length of the CDR3 is 13 residues. The germline gives CDR1 SNHLY, CDR2 FYNNEI. V dropped 7 bases and J dropped 8; count of bases not matched to a gene: 8. CDR3 sequence: CASILQGARGYTF. Written as DNA, the CDR3 is TGTGCCAGCATTTTACAGGGGGCGCGCGGCTACACCTTC.

Concerning this clone itself: The sample carries other DNA sequences with the same CDR3. The chain joins TRBV13 to TRBJ2-3; D gene ambiguous. Trimming took 4 bases from V and 2 from J, leaving 1 base between them. Germline V gene sequence: CDR1 PRHDT, CDR2 FYEKMQ (reference sequence). The CDR3 is 11 residues long. CDR3 in amino acids: CASSSTDTQYF. CDR3 DNA sequence: TGTGCCAGCAGCTCCACAGATACGCAGTATTTT.

This clone was found once. DNA for the CDR3: TGTGCCTGGAGTCCTTCTCCGGGACACTCCTATAATTCACCCCTCCACTTT. Encoded protein: CAWSPSPGHSYNSPLHF. The V gene is TRBV30, the J gene TRBJ1-6, with D maybe TRBD1 (6 bases). Germline values: CDR1 GTSNPN, CDR2 SVGIG (reference sequence). V was clipped by 2 bases and J by 0 bases, with 14 bases between them. This CDR3 comprises 17 residues.

This clone was seen only a few times. This chain uses TRBV29-1 with TRBJ2-1; D uncertain. The CDR3 totals 11 residues. V lost 3 bases, J lost 8 bases, and 8 bases lay in between. The germline gives CDR1 SQVTM, CDR2 ANQGSEA. The DNA of the CDR3 is TGCAGCGTTGAGAGACCCCATGAGCAGTTCTTC. It encodes CSVERPHEQFF.

The chain is built from TRBV7-9 and TRBJ2-7, with TRBD1 matching 7 bases. The CDR3 has 17 amino acids. Germline lookup yields CDR1 SEHNR and CDR2 FQNEAQ (reference sequence). V dropped 3 bases and J dropped 0; count of bases not matched to a gene: 11. For the CDR3, the DNA is TGTGCCAGCAGCTTTCCCGTGGCCGGACAGGCCTCCTACGAGCAGTACTTC. It specifies CASSFPVAGQASYEQYF.

This rearrangement joins TRBV7-6 to TRBJ1-1, with D perhaps matching TRBD1 (5 bases). Germline V gene sequence: CDR1 SGHVS, CDR2 FNYEAQ. This CDR3 region has 14 residues. The germline V and J ends were trimmed by 4 bases and 0 bases, with 9 bases remaining between them. DNA of the CDR3: TGTGCCAGCAGCTATCAGGGAGTGAACACTGAAGCTTTCTTT. Protein: CASSYQGVNTEAFF.

The J gene is TRBJ2-5, the V gene TRBV30, with 8 bases matching TRBD2. V was clipped by 1 base and J by 4 bases; unmatched bases: 5. CDR1 and CDR2 (germline): GTSNPN, SVGIG (reference sequence). There are 14 residues in the CDR3. The CDR3 sequence is CAWSEGAGGETQYF. CDR3 DNA sequence: TGTGCCTGGAGTGAGGGCGCGGGGGGAGAGACCCAGTACTTC.

This clone was seen more than once but under ten times. The V and J genes are TRBV7-2 and TRBJ2-7, with TRBD2 matching 10 bases. Germline CDR1 SGHTA, CDR2 FQGNSA. The CDR3 length is 15 residues. V lost 6 bases and J lost 3; bases outside the gene matches: 8. The chain's CDR3 is CASRLTSGVLYEQYF. CDR3 bases: TGTGCCAGCAGGCTAACTAGCGGGGTCCTCTACGAGCAGTACTTC.

This chain links TRBV20-1 with TRBJ1-2, with D perhaps TRBD1 (6 bases). The germline V gene has CDR1 DFQATT and CDR2 SNEGSKA (reference sequence). Trimming removed 3 bases at V and 10 bases at J, with 12 bases between. This CDR3 spans 11 amino acids. The CDR3 loop reads CSAREGVDYTF. CDR3 bases: TGCAGTGCTAGGGAGGGGGTTGACTACACCTTC.

In this sample, this clone turned up a few times. This chain connects TRBV10-3 to TRBJ1-2, with 7 bases fitting TRBD1. The J segment lost 4 bases and the V segment lost 2 bases, leaving 7 bases of the junction unmatched. The CDR3 has 15 amino acids. The germline CDR1 and CDR2 sequences are ENHRY and SYGVKD. The DNA of the CDR3 is TGTGCCATCAGTGAGGGCACAGGGGAAGTCTATGGCTACACCTTC. Its translation: CAISEGTGEVYGYTF.

This rearrangement joins TRBV29-1 to TRBJ1-1; D is uncertain. CDR1 is SQVTM, CDR2 ANQGSEA, per germline. V shed 7 bases and J shed 10 bases, with 16 bases lying between them. This CDR3 has 11 residues. CDR3 loop: CSAGLEDGAFF. The CDR3 DNA reads as TGCAGCGCTGGGCTCGAAGATGGAGCTTTCTTT.

The chain carries TRBV7-6 and TRBJ1-1, with D tentatively TRBD1 (6 bases). The CDR3 is made up of 15 amino acids. Per germline, CDR1 SGHVS and CDR2 FNYEAQ. The V gene lost 2 bases and the J gene lost 2 bases, with 12 bases spanning the gap. This CDR3 is CASSLSTGLNTEAFF. The CDR3, as DNA: TGTGCCAGCAGCTTATCGACAGGTCTCAACACTGAAGCTTTCTTT. Drawing the rest from reference TRBV7-6 and TRBJ1-1, the complete variable domain is GAGVSQSPRYKVTKRGQDVALRCDPISGHVSLYWYRQALGQGPEFLTYFNYEAQQDKSGLPNDRFSAERPEGSISTLTIQRTEQRDSAMYRCASSLSTGLNTEAFFGQGTRLTVV.

This clone was recorded a few times. The rearrangement uses TRBV29-1 and TRBJ1-2; D remains unclear. The CDR3 contains 11 residues. Germline V gives CDR1 SQVTM, CDR2 ANQGSEA. The ends were cut back, 4 bases at V and 0 bases at J, with 3 bases in the middle. Written as DNA, the CDR3 is TGCAGCGTTGCGTCTAACTATGGCTACACCTTC. It translates to CSVASNYGYTF.

About this clone: Other nucleotide sequences from this sample produce the same CDR3. The chain uses TRBV5-1 and TRBJ2-7; no clear D. Trimming cost V 0 bases and J 0 bases, with 7 bases left between them. The CDR3 totals 14 residues. The germline V gene has CDR1 SGHRS and CDR2 YFSETQ. In DNA form, the CDR3 reads TGCGCCAGCAGCTTGGTCGGGCCCTCCTACGAGCAGTACTTC. It codes for CASSLVGPSYEQYF.

This clone turned up a few times. An end of the junction differs from the germline gene, which may be a read error. V usage is TRBV4-1 and J usage is TRBJ1-6; D gene uncertain. Germline CDR1 reads MGHRA; CDR2 reads YSYEKL. The CDR3 is 15 residues long. The CDR3 DNA reads TGTGCCAGCAGCCATGTTGGTACAGAAAATTCACCCCTCCACTTT. As protein: CASSHVGTENSPLHF.

This chain connects TRBV13 to TRBJ2-2; 8 bases agree with TRBD1. Trimming at V came to 6 bases and at J to 1 base, leaving 4 bases not matched to a gene. The CDR3 contains 15 residues. Per germline, CDR1 PRHDT and CDR2 FYEKMQ (reference sequence). DNA for the CDR3: TGTGCCAGCAGGCCCGGGACAGGGAACACCGGGGAGCTGTTTTTT. Its protein is CASRPGTGNTGELFF. Variable domain in full (rest from reference TRBV13 and TRBJ2-2): AAGVIQSPRHLIKEKRETATLKCYPIPRHDTVYWYQQGPGQDPQFLISFYEKMQSDKGSIPDRFSAQQFSDYHSELNMSSLELGDSALYFCASRPGTGNTGELFFGEGSRLTVL.

The gene calls are TRBV5-6 and TRBJ1-2, with no clear D. The CDR3 spans 15 residues. V was trimmed by 4 bases and J by 5 bases, leaving 18 bases between them. Germline V gene data show CDR1 as SGHDT and CDR2 as YYEEEE. CDR3 bases: TGTGCCAGCAGCCATAGGAGGTACATCGCTTATGGCTACACCTTC. Its translation is CASSHRRYIAYGYTF.

The CDR3 DNA is TGTGCCAGCGAGGAGACAGGGGGGGCAGATACGCAGTATTTT. Translated: CASEETGGADTQYF. The V call is TRBV6-6, the J call TRBJ2-3, with 9 nucleotides matching TRBD1. The CDR3 length is 14 residues. Trimming took 8 bases from V and 4 from J; bases not matched to a gene: 7. The germline gives CDR1 MNHNY, CDR2 SVGAGI (reference sequence).

This chain links TRBV30 with TRBJ2-7, with a possible D match to TRBD1 (5 bases). The CDR3 runs to 16 residues. V gave up 3 bases and J gave up 2 bases, with 20 bases separating them. The germline V gene has CDR1 GTSNPN and CDR2 SVGIG (reference sequence). The DNA for the CDR3 is TGTGCCTGGAGGCATTCCCTCAGGGCCGTGGCCTACGAGCAGTACTTC. It translates to CAWRHSLRAVAYEQYF.

The chain employs TRBV5-1 and TRBJ2-7; possible D gene TRBD1, 5 bases. There are 14 residues in the CDR3. V was trimmed by 3 bases and J by 1 base, leaving 11 bases between them. From germline, CDR1 is SGHRS and CDR2 YFSETQ. CDR3 residues: CASSSRKGSYEQYF. CDR3 nucleotide sequence: TGCGCCAGCAGCTCCCGGAAGGGGTCCTACGAGCAGTACTTC.

The chain is built from TRBV5-6 and TRBJ2-1; D remains ambiguous. Trimming left V 1 base short and J 10 bases short, with 6 bases between. Per the germline V gene, CDR1 is SGHDT and CDR2 is YYEEEE. This CDR3 contains 11 residues. The CDR3 spells CASSLSLEQFF. The CDR3 DNA follows: TGTGCCAGCAGCTTGAGCTTGGAGCAGTTCTTC.

V gene TRBV9 combines with J gene TRBJ2-3, with TRBD2 identical over 10 bases. Trimming cost V 3 bases and J 4 bases; bases outside gene matches: 8. This CDR3 contains 16 residues. CDR1 is SGDLS and CDR2 is YYNGEE in the germline V gene. Here the CDR3 reads CASSEGSGGAADTQYF. CDR3 DNA: TGTGCCAGCAGCGAGGGGAGCGGGGGGGCTGCAGATACGCAGTATTTT. Full variable domain (outside the CDR3, taken from reference TRBV9 and TRBJ2-3): DSGVTQTPKHLITATGQRVTLRCSPRSGDLSVYWYQQSLDQGLQFLIQYYNGEERAKGNILERFSAQQFPDLHSELNLSSLELGDSALYFCASSEGSGGAADTQYFGPGTRLTVL.

The chain carries TRBV29-1 and TRBJ1-1; D is possibly TRBD1 (6 bases). The V end lost 3 bases, the J end lost 0 bases, and 8 bases lay between the germline ends. The CDR3 runs to 13 residues. The germline CDR1 and CDR2 sequences are SQVTM and ANQGSEA. CDR3 sequence (DNA): TGCAGCGTTGATCAGGGGATGAACACTGAAGCTTTCTTT. Translated, it gives CSVDQGMNTEAFF.

V and J are TRBV11-2 and TRBJ2-7; D ambiguous. CDR1 is SGHAT and CDR2 is FQNNGV in the germline V gene. The CDR3 has 13 amino acids. The V end lost 5 bases, the J end lost 2 bases, and 10 bases lay between the germline ends. CDR3 amino acids: CASSPTETYEQYF. The CDR3 coding sequence is TGTGCCAGCAGCCCCACAGAAACCTACGAGCAGTACTTC.

V is TRBV2 and J is TRBJ2-5, with D perhaps TRBD1 or TRBD2 (6 bases each). The CDR3 consists of 13 residues. Germline V lookup: CDR1 SNHLY, CDR2 FYNNEI. V was trimmed by 9 bases and J by 3 bases, leaving 14 bases between them. The CDR3 loop is CASLGGSEETQYF. The CDR3 DNA sequence: TGTGCCAGTCTAGGGGGGTCTGAAGAGACCCAGTACTTC.

The chain is built from TRBV6-1 and TRBJ2-7; 9 bases fit TRBD1. Trimming at V came to 6 bases and at J to 3 bases, leaving 3 bases not matched to a gene. The CDR3 contains 13 residues. In germline, CDR1 is MNHNS, CDR2 SASEGT. This CDR3 is CASREDRGYEQYF. The DNA of the CDR3 is TGTGCCAGCAGGGAGGACAGGGGCTACGAGCAGTACTTC.

V and J are TRBV5-1 and TRBJ1-1; the D is unclear. CDR1 and CDR2 from the germline V gene are SGHRS and YFSETQ. V lost 1 base to trimming and J lost 3 bases, with 7 bases between them. The CDR3 spans 13 residues. The CDR3 bases are TGCGCCAGCAGCTTGACCGAGTACACTGAAGCTTTCTTT. It codes for CASSLTEYTEAFF.

This clone has only a few counts. The genes are TRBV29-1 and TRBJ1-1; D remains ambiguous. This CDR3 comprises 13 residues. The germline CDR1 and CDR2 sequences are SQVTM and ANQGSEA. The V end was cut by 7 bases, the J end by 2 bases, with 14 bases between. The CDR3 DNA sequence: TGCAGCGGGATAGGCAGTCCCAACACTGAAGCTTTCTTT. Translated, it gives CSGIGSPNTEAFF.

This clone was detected a few times. This chain connects TRBV7-8 to TRBJ2-1, with 10 bases aligning to TRBD2. Germline V CDR1 and CDR2: SGHVS, FQNEAQ. J lost 13 bases, V lost 0 bases, and 9 bases had no gene match. CDR3 length: 15 residues. The CDR3: CASSLAPGLAAFQFF. CDR3 sequence (DNA): TGTGCCAGCAGCTTAGCCCCTGGACTAGCGGCTTTCCAGTTCTTC. Full variable domain (remainder filled in from reference TRBV7-8 and TRBJ2-1): GAGVSQSPRYKVAKRGQDVALRCDPISGHVSLFWYQQALGQGPEFLTYFQNEAQLDKSGLPSDRFFAERPEGSVSTLKIQRTQQEDSAVYLCASSLAPGLAAFQFFGPGTRLTVL.

This chain links TRBV13 with TRBJ2-6, with 8 bases lining up with TRBD2. Germline values: CDR1 PRHDT, CDR2 FYEKMQ (reference sequence). CDR3 length: 19 amino acids. With 1 base clipped from V and 0 bases from J, the junction kept 8 bases outside the gene matches. CDR3 nucleotides: TGTGCCAGCAGCTTAGCGGGAGGGCAGACCCTCTCTGGGGCCAACGTCCTGACTTTC. This translates into CASSLAGGQTLSGANVLTF. The whole variable domain, remainder taken from reference TRBV13 and TRBJ2-6, is AAGVIQSPRHLIKEKRETATLKCYPIPRHDTVYWYQQGPGQDPQFLISFYEKMQSDKGSIPDRFSAQQFSDYHSELNMSSLELGDSALYFCASSLAGGQTLSGANVLTFGAGSRLTVL.

The V and J genes are TRBV4-2 and TRBJ2-6; 8 bases match TRBD1. CDR3 length: 20 amino acids. V was pared by 0 bases and J by 0 bases, with 10 bases of the junction left unmatched. CDR1 is LGHNA, CDR2 YNFKEQ, per germline. The CDR3 bases are TGTGCCAGCAGCCAAGAAGATTTAGGGGACAGGTTCTCTGGGGCCAACGTCCTGACTTTC. This translates into CASSQEDLGDRFSGANVLTF.